Shown below are 8 T cell receptor beta chains from a single sample sequenced in a study of beta chain features in type 1 diabetes. Study-wide results and limits: A moderate, significant TCRB CDR3 shortening appeared in type 1 diabetes across four CD4+ subsets.

No antigens are known for them. Every bit of the isolated RNA underwent reverse transcription, so sequencing read expressed TCRB transcripts. Sequenced by immunoSEQ multiplex PCR; TCRdb stores in-frame clones only, minus some. Of approximately 41,000 clones listed, 65% to 80% are singletons. Sequenced input: Tregs from blood. These receptors were collected from a man aged 30 to 45 with type 1 diabetes. Some clones in this sample may be carry-over from other donors' samples.

The gene calls are TRBV5-4 and TRBJ1-1; unclear D gene. The CDR3 spans 14 residues. V was pared by 5 bases and J by 5 bases, with 16 bases between. From germline, CDR1 is SGHNT and CDR2 YYREEE (reference sequence). Here the CDR3 reads CASREEPGDTEAFF. CDR3 DNA: TGTGCCAGCAGAGAGGAGCCCGGGGATACTGAAGCTTTCTTT.

The chain employs TRBV2 and TRBJ2-7; no firm D call. Trimming removed 1 base at V and 5 bases at J, with 6 bases between. In germline, CDR1 is SNHLY, CDR2 FYNNEI. The length of the CDR3 is 12 residues. The CDR3 region has the DNA TGTGCCAGCAGTGAAGGCCGAGACGAGCAGTACTTC. As protein: CASSEGRDEQYF.

The chain recombines TRBV7-2 with TRBJ2-7, with 9 bases that match TRBD1. The germline CDR1 and CDR2 sequences are SGHTA and FQGNSA. The length of the CDR3 is 14 residues. Trimming removed 5 bases from V and 6 bases from J; junction bases left unmatched: 8. Here the CDR3 reads CASSHRDRVGEQYF. The CDR3 DNA sequence: TGTGCCAGCAGCCACCGGGACAGGGTGGGCGAGCAGTACTTC.

This chain links TRBV7-9 with TRBJ2-5, with TRBD2 matching over 10 bases. Trimming removed 3 bases from V and 4 bases from J; junction bases left unmatched: 8. Germline V gene lookup returns CDR1 SEHNR and CDR2 FQNEAQ (reference sequence). The CDR3 is 16 amino acids. CDR3 region: CASSFGAGGLLETQYF. The CDR3 DNA is TGTGCCAGCAGCTTCGGAGCGGGGGGGCTGTTAGAGACCCAGTACTTC. Full variable domain (rest looked up from reference TRBV7-9 and TRBJ2-5): DTGVSQNPRHKITKRGQNVTFRCDPISEHNRLYWYRQTLGQGPEFLTYFQNEAQLEKSRLLSDRFSAERPKGSFSTLEIQRTEQGDSAMYLCASSFGAGGLLETQYFGPGTRLLVL.

The chain carries TRBV4-2 and TRBJ1-1; 7 nucleotides align to TRBD1. This CDR3 comprises 15 residues. V shed 3 bases and J 3 bases; nucleotides not matched to a gene: 7. Germline CDR1 LGHNA, CDR2 YNFKEQ. The CDR3 is CASSQQGGWDTEAFF. DNA for the CDR3: TGTGCCAGCAGCCAGCAGGGGGGTTGGGACACTGAAGCTTTCTTT.

The chain has TRBV4-3 and TRBJ2-3; 11 nucleotides align to TRBD2. There are 16 residues in the CDR3. Germline trimming cut 4 bases from V and 3 bases from J; bases unmatched to any gene: 6. Germline CDR1 is LGHNA and CDR2 is YSLEER. The CDR3 nucleotides are TGCGCCAGCAGCCCGAACCGACTAGCGGGGACAGATACGCAGTATTTT. Translation: CASSPNRLAGTDTQYF.

The rearrangement links TRBV6-4 to TRBJ2-3, with D maybe TRBD2 (5 bases). The germline V and J ends were trimmed by 6 bases and 0 bases, with 16 bases remaining between them. The CDR3 covers 16 residues. CDR1 and CDR2 from the germline V gene are MRHNA and SNTAGT. This CDR3 reads CASSGEMEASTDTQYF. Here the CDR3 DNA reads TGTGCCAGCAGCGGGGAGATGGAGGCTAGCACAGATACGCAGTATTTT.

The chain couples TRBV7-8 to TRBJ2-2; D might be TRBD2 (6 bases). The germline CDR1 and CDR2 sequences are SGHVS and FQNEAQ. With 1 base removed from V and 4 bases from J, the gap between germline ends came to 10 bases. The CDR3 runs 15 residues. CDR3 sequence (DNA): TGTGCCAGCAGCTTAGGACTAGGGGTCACCGGGGAGCTGTTTTTT. It is translated as CASSLGLGVTGELFF.